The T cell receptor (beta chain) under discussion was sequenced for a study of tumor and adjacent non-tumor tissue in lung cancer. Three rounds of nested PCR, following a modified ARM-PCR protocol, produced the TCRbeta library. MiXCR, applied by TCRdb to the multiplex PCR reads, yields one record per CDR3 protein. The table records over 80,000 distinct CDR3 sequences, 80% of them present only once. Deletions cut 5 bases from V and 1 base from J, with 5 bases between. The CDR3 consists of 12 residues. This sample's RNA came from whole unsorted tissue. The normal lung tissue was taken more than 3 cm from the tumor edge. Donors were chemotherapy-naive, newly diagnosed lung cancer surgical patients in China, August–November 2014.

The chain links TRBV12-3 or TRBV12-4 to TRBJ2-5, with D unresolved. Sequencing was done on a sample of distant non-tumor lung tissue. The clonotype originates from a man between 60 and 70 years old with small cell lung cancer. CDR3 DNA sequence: TGTGCCAGCAGTCCCCCCCAAGAGACCCAGTACTTC. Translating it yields CASSPPQETQYF.